The entry that follows covers one T cell receptor (beta chain) sequence. Its antigen is currently unknown. This sample stems from a study of blood T cells in healthy people across ages. General study points: Getting older went along with TCR beta diversity per million T cells dropping roughly linearly.

This CDR3 has 17 amino acids. CDR1 and CDR2 (germline): LGHDT, YNNKEL (reference sequence). V lost 0 bases and J 10 bases, leaving 22 bases between the germline ends. Alongside a J-beta primer mix, a sample-barcoded 5' primer served in a second PCR lasting about 7 to 12 cycles. A 12-random-nucleotide template-switch adaptor tagged each cDNA molecule. All samples gave at least 2.5 million CDR3-containing paired-end reads. TCRdb reprocessed the 5' RACE reads via MiXCR and lists one record per CDR3 protein. The repertoire includes hundreds of thousands of distinct CDR3 sequences, about 51% of them detected once, and about 13% sits in the top ten.

The clonotype was recovered from a woman over 75 in good health. The chain employs TRBV3-1 and TRBJ2-1; D may match TRBD1 or TRBD2 (6 bases each). Sequencing used blood. The CDR3 is CASSQDPRGGMGREQFF. In DNA, the CDR3 is TGTGCCAGCAGCCAAGATCCTCGAGGGGGGATGGGTAGGGAGCAGTTCTTC.